One T cell receptor beta chain is described in this entry. In the original processing: Reference gene primer amplification gave nucleated cell count estimates. Clones were read by immunoSEQ multiplex PCR, and TCRdb kept only the in-frame ones, dropping some. Clonal size and the V and J genes are those of that table, whereas D and trimming came from the DNA. This table has approximately 300,000 clones, around 90% appearing once. The entry originates in a study of blood T cell repertoires in COVID-19. Study summary: Sites in the United States, Italy and Spain provided acute and convalescent COVID-19 samples.

Looked up from germline, CDR1 is ENHRY and CDR2 is SYGVKD. J lost 7 bases, V lost 6 bases, and 5 bases had no gene match. This CDR3 contains 13 residues. The sequenced sample consisted of peripheral blood. The chain carries TRBV10-3 and TRBJ1-4, with 7 bases matching TRBD1. The source is a woman aged 25 to 39 with COVID-19, enrolled during active disease. CDR3 nucleotides: TGTGCCATCAGAGATGACAGGGTTGAAAAACTGTTTTTT. Protein: CAIRDDRVEKLFF.